This record concerns one T cell receptor (beta chain) sequence. This sample is drawn from a study of blood T cell repertoires in COVID-19. At the level of the study: Sites in the United States, Italy and Spain provided acute and convalescent COVID-19 samples. PBMCs, B-cell-depleted T cells, or T cells were the source of the cDNA or gDNA that made up the material.

Germline V CDR1 and CDR2: SQVTM, ANQGSEA. Trimming shortened V by 2 bases and J by 5 bases, and 18 bases separated the two germline ends. The CDR3 length is 15 residues. In the authors' methods: The assay estimated nucleated cells by amplifying reference gene primers. Using immunoSEQ multiplex PCR, the repertoire was profiled, and TCRdb retains in-frame clones only, with some absent. V and J calls plus clone size are reproduced from that table; the DNA served to infer D and trimming. There are about 24,000 clones in the sample; approximately 86% occur only once, and roughly a sixth lies in the top ten.

The specimen was peripheral blood. The TCR comes from a human donor with acute or convalescent COVID-19. The donor label of this sample is uncertain. J is TRBJ2-5 and V is TRBV29-1; D gene unclear. In DNA, the CDR3 is TGCAGCGTTGAATATATGGTGCGGCTAGTGGAGACCCAGTACTTC. Protein: CSVEYMVRLVETQYF.